This passage covers 20 T cell receptor beta chains from one sample sequenced in a study of shared clonotypes between healthy human individuals (TCRdb year 2020). The receptor library was made with the immunoSEQ multiplex PCR assay. Here the immuneACCESS table is served through TCRdb, limited to in-frame sequences with V and J called. Missing clones are a known gap in these copies; in checked studies unresolved V genes cover under half, and the rest lacks a known reason. Counted in this sample were over a million clones; about 75% of them appeared once. The biggest ten clones account for approximately 1.5% of the sample. The sequencing sample was made of memory CD4+ T cells sorted from blood. This specimen's cell subset or site label, interpreted: CD45RA-negative fraction. All receptors come from a man aged 18 to 30 in good health.

The chain combines TRBV10-3 with TRBJ2-7; D is perhaps TRBD1 or TRBD2 (5 bases each). This CDR3 is built from 11 residues. Germline V gives CDR1 ENHRY, CDR2 SYGVKD. Trimming shortened V by 6 bases and J by 5 bases, and 8 bases separated the two germline ends. The CDR3 loop reads CAISWGNEQYF. CDR3 bases: TGTGCCATCAGCTGGGGGAACGAGCAGTACTTC.

The chain has TRBV16 and TRBJ1-5, with D possibly matching TRBD1 (5 bases). The CDR3 loop spans 17 amino acids. Germline assignment: CDR1 KGHSY and CDR2 FQNENV. V was cut by 4 bases and J by 2 bases, with 18 bases left in between. The CDR3: CASSPKVGQGGNQPQHF. DNA for the CDR3: TGTGCCAGCAGCCCCAAAGTAGGGCAGGGCGGCAATCAGCCCCAGCATTTT.

V and J are TRBV4-1 and TRBJ1-2; TRBD1 agrees at 9 bases. Germline V lookup: CDR1 MGHRA, CDR2 YSYEKL. The CDR3 has 15 residues. The V and J ends lost 2 bases and 2 bases, in that order; junction bases with no gene match: 3. The CDR3 reads CASSQPGTGNYGYTF. The CDR3 DNA follows: TGCGCCAGCAGCCAACCCGGGACAGGGAACTATGGCTACACCTTC.

This clone appeared a single time. The V call is TRBV27, the J call TRBJ2-7; 8 bases match TRBD1. The germline V gene has CDR1 MNHEY and CDR2 SMNVEV (reference sequence). This CDR3 region has 15 residues. The trim removed 0 bases at V and 4 bases at J, leaving 5 bases unmatched. The CDR3 here is CASSLSFGQGYEQYF. CDR3 nucleotide sequence: TGTGCCAGCAGTTTATCGTTCGGACAGGGATACGAGCAGTACTTC.

This CDR3 is CASSIGWTSGSLSDTQYF. The DNA for the CDR3 is TGTGCCAGTAGTATAGGATGGACTAGCGGGAGCCTATCAGATACGCAGTATTTT. The rearrangement uses TRBV19 and TRBJ2-3; the match to TRBD2 covers 13 bases. Germline values: CDR1 LNHDA, CDR2 SQIVND (reference sequence). The CDR3 has 18 amino acids. V lost 1 base to trimming and J lost 4 bases; unmatched junction nucleotides: 8.

The rearrangement uses TRBV28 and TRBJ1-2; the D is unclear. Trimming removed 8 bases at V and 6 bases at J, with 4 bases between. CDR1 is MDHEN, CDR2 SYDVKM, per germline. The CDR3 runs 9 residues. The CDR3 loop reads CASGNGYTF. CDR3 coding DNA: TGTGCCAGCGGAAATGGCTACACCTTC.

Turning to this clone: The sample has other DNA sequences that encode this CDR3 too. V usage is TRBV5-1 and J usage is TRBJ2-2; no reliable D call. Germline V CDR1 and CDR2: SGHRS, YFSETQ. V was clipped by 0 bases and J by 4 bases, with 7 bases between them. This CDR3 region has 14 residues. The CDR3 protein is CASSLGQPTGELFF. CDR3 coding DNA: TGCGCCAGCAGCTTGGGCCAGCCCACCGGGGAGCTGTTTTTT.

The chain combines TRBV5-4 with TRBJ2-3, with unresolved D. V lost 2 bases and J lost 5, with 6 bases in between. The CDR3 runs 12 residues. Germline V CDR1 and CDR2: SGHNT, YYREEE (reference sequence). The CDR3 loop reads CASSFPRDTQYF. In nucleotides, the CDR3 is TGTGCCAGCAGCTTTCCAAGAGATACGCAGTATTTT.

This clone was picked up many times. The chain is built from TRBV19 and TRBJ2-7; the D gene is possibly TRBD2 (5 bases). V gave up 9 bases and J gave up 1 base, with 13 bases separating them. The CDR3 runs to 13 residues. Per germline, CDR1 LNHDA and CDR2 SQIVND (reference sequence). Here the CDR3 DNA reads TGTGCCAGCACTACCGGGAATTCCTACGAGCAGTACTTC. Residues: CASTTGNSYEQYF.

In its sample, this clone was seen a few times. The identical CDR3 is also encoded by other nucleotide sequences in the sample. The V call is TRBV29-1, the J call TRBJ1-5, with TRBD1 matching over 8 bases. The V segment lost 4 bases and the J segment 6 bases; nucleotides outside the gene matches: 5. The CDR3 has 13 amino acids. Germline-derived CDR1 and CDR2 are SQVTM and ANQGSEA. The chain's CDR3 is CSVVDRGGQPQHF. The CDR3, as DNA: TGCAGCGTTGTAGACAGGGGAGGTCAGCCCCAGCATTTT. Full variable domain (outside the CDR3, taken from reference TRBV29-1 and TRBJ1-5): SAVISQKPSRDICQRGTSLTIQCQVDSQVTMMFWYRQQPGQSLTLIATANQGSEATYESGFVIDKFPISRPNLTFSTLTVSNMSPEDSSIYLCSVVDRGGQPQHFGDGTRLSIL.

With respect to this clone: This specimen includes other DNA sequences encoding the same CDR3. The J gene is TRBJ1-1, the V gene TRBV6-5; a possible D gene is TRBD1 (6 bases). The CDR3 is 12 amino acids. The V gene lost 5 bases and the J gene lost 4 bases, with 8 bases spanning the gap. Germline lookup yields CDR1 MNHEY and CDR2 SVGAGI. The CDR3 region is CASSRGGTEAFF. CDR3 DNA sequence: TGTGCCAGCAGTAGGGGGGGCACTGAAGCTTTCTTT.

This clone was seen a handful of times. An end of the junction does not agree with germline; a read error may underlie this. The CDR3 protein is CASREDSSNQPQHF. The CDR3 DNA follows: TGTGCCAGCAGGGAAGACAGTAGCAATCAGCCCCAGCATTTT. This chain links TRBV6-1 with TRBJ1-5, with TRBD1 as a possible D gene (5 bases). Germline loops: CDR1 MNHNS, CDR2 SASEGT. The length of the CDR3 is 14 residues.

About this clone itself: Other DNA sequences in this sample translate to the same CDR3. CDR3 nucleotide sequence: TGCGCCAGCAGCTTAGGACTACGGGAGACCCAGTACTTC. Protein product: CASSLGLRETQYF. The chain combines TRBV5-1 with TRBJ2-5; weak D call: TRBD2 (6 bases). The CDR3 length is 13 residues. V was cut by 2 bases and J by 5 bases, with 10 bases left in between. Germline V gene data show CDR1 as SGHRS and CDR2 as YFSETQ.

The genes are TRBV27 and TRBJ2-7; tentatively, D is TRBD1 or TRBD2 (5 bases each). The CDR3 runs 14 residues. From germline, CDR1 is MNHEY and CDR2 SMNVEV (reference sequence). Between the trimmed V and J ends, which lost 8 bases and 2 bases, there was a span of 16 bases. The CDR3 protein is CASGRSQGAYEQYF. The CDR3 bases are TGTGCCAGCGGAAGGTCGCAGGGAGCCTACGAGCAGTACTTC.

This clone appeared a single time. The J gene is TRBJ1-5, the V gene TRBV28, with D possibly matching TRBD1 (6 bases). CDR1 is MDHEN, CDR2 SYDVKM, per germline. There are 14 residues in the CDR3. With 5 bases removed from V and 7 bases from J, the gap between germline ends came to 15 bases. This chain's CDR3 is CASSRAGDGQPQHF. As DNA, the CDR3 is TGTGCCAGCAGTCGGGCAGGGGACGGGCAGCCCCAGCATTTT.

This rearrangement joins TRBV25-1 to TRBJ1-4, with D possibly matching TRBD1 (6 bases). This CDR3 spans 12 amino acids. Germline-derived CDR1 and CDR2 are MGHDK and SYGVNS. The V and J ends lost 0 bases and 12 bases respectively, with 8 bases between them. DNA for the CDR3: TGTGCCAGCAGTGAATATAGGGGGGAACTGTTTTTT. Translating gives CASSEYRGELFF.

J is TRBJ2-7 and V is TRBV6-6; TRBD1 is a possible D gene (6 bases). The CDR3 covers 14 residues. V lost 7 bases and J 0 bases, leaving 13 bases between the germline ends. Germline loops: CDR1 MNHNY, CDR2 SVGAGI (reference sequence). The DNA for the CDR3 is TGTGCCAGCAAATCCGGGACACCCTCCTACGAGCAGTACTTC. Translated, it gives CASKSGTPSYEQYF.

This clone was recorded at least ten times. The CDR3: CASSLGMSNYEQYF. DNA for the CDR3: TGTGCCAGCAGCTTGGGGATGAGTAACTACGAGCAGTACTTC. The gene calls are TRBV7-2 and TRBJ2-7; D call uncertain. Germline-derived CDR1 and CDR2 are SGHTA and FQGNSA. The germline V and J ends were trimmed by 3 bases and 3 bases, with 12 bases remaining between them. This CDR3 has 14 residues. Full variable domain (outside the CDR3, taken from reference TRBV7-2 and TRBJ2-7): GAGVSQSPSNKVTEKGKDVELRCDPISGHTALYWYRQSLGQGLEFLIYFQGNSAPDKSGLPSDRFSAERTGGSVSTLTIQRTQQEDSAVYLCASSLGMSNYEQYFGPGTRLTVT.

The V gene is TRBV10-3, the J gene TRBJ1-2; D gene ambiguous. Trimming stripped 4 bases from V and 6 bases from J, with 9 bases between. The germline V gene encodes CDR1 ENHRY and CDR2 SYGVKD. The CDR3 consists of 12 residues. As DNA, the CDR3 is TGTGCCATCAGTGCGTATAGGGATGGCTACACCTTC. It encodes CAISAYRDGYTF.

This rearrangement joins TRBV7-9 to TRBJ1-5; no definite D call. Trimming cost V 0 bases and J 7 bases, with 7 bases left between them. Germline CDR1 SEHNR, CDR2 FQNEAQ (reference sequence). The CDR3 is 13 amino acids. CDR3 DNA sequence: TGTGCCAGCAGCTTAGCCGACGGGCAGCCCCAGCATTTT. This translates into CASSLADGQPQHF.